These 10 T cell receptor beta chains share one sample of origin, sequenced in a study of shared clonotypes between healthy human individuals. This table comes from immunoSEQ multiplex PCR, and its TCRdb copy is limited to in-frame clones, with some not included. In the table there are 2,500,000 or so clones, more than 80% of which are singletons. The sequenced sample consisted of naive CD4+ T cells sorted from blood. Described subset: CD45RA+ positively selected. The receptors come from a man aged 18 to 29 in good health.

This chain connects TRBV5-6 to TRBJ2-5, with 9 positions matching TRBD2. V was pared by 1 base and J by 7 bases, with 11 bases of the junction left unmatched. Germline-derived CDR1 and CDR2 are SGHDT and YYEEEE. The CDR3 extends over 16 amino acids. The chain's CDR3 is CASSLRAGGLLATQYF. As DNA, the CDR3 is TGTGCCAGCAGCTTGCGAGCGGGAGGCCTTCTGGCGACCCAGTACTTC.

The chain combines TRBV2 with TRBJ1-5; 9 nucleotides match TRBD1. V trimming: 6 bases; J trimming: 2 bases; junction bases outside the gene matches: 8. The germline V gene has CDR1 SNHLY and CDR2 FYNNEI. The length of the CDR3 is 16 residues. The CDR3 nucleotides are TGTGCCAGCAGCCTGGGCCGGGACAGGGGCAATCAGCCCCAGCATTTT. Protein sequence: CASSLGRDRGNQPQHF.

This rearrangement joins TRBV4-1 to TRBJ2-5; 9 bases are a match to TRBD1. The V gene end was trimmed by 1 base and the J gene end by 1 base; junction bases not matched to a gene: 7. Germline V gene data show CDR1 as MGHRA and CDR2 as YSYEKL. This CDR3 has 17 residues. CDR3 in amino acids: CASSQVLTGGLQETQYF. DNA of the CDR3: TGCGCCAGCAGCCAAGTCCTAACAGGGGGCCTCCAAGAGACCCAGTACTTC.

This chain links TRBV11-2 with TRBJ2-3; 7 nucleotides agree with TRBD1. CDR1 and CDR2 from the germline V gene are SGHAT and FQNNGV. The CDR3 totals 15 residues. J was trimmed by 3 bases and V by 5 bases; bases with no gene match: 8. DNA for the CDR3: TGTGCCAGCAGCATCCCGACAGGGAATACAGATACGCAGTATTTT. This gives the protein CASSIPTGNTDTQYF.

CDR3 loop: CASSLRYDSEAFF. Written as DNA, the CDR3 is TGTGCCAGCAGCTTGCGTTACGATAGTGAAGCTTTCTTT. This chain connects TRBV5-4 to TRBJ1-1; D unresolved. In germline, CDR1 is SGHNT, CDR2 YYREEE (reference sequence). This CDR3 is built from 13 residues. The V end was cut by 1 base, the J end by 7 bases, with 11 bases between.

The chain has TRBV28 and TRBJ2-7, with 7 bases matching TRBD1. CDR3 length: 16 residues. Germline CDR1 and CDR2: MDHEN and SYDVKM. V gave up 8 bases and J gave up 0 bases; unmatched junction bases: 13. CDR3 nucleotide sequence: TGTGCCAGCGGGCCGTTACAGGGGAAGAGCTCCTACGAGCAGTACTTC. It specifies CASGPLQGKSSYEQYF.

The V and J genes are TRBV6-1 and TRBJ2-3; 10 nucleotides align to TRBD2. The CDR3 covers 14 residues. Germline CDR1 reads MNHNS; CDR2 reads SASEGT. Trimming at V came to 6 bases and at J to 5 bases, leaving 5 bases not matched to a gene. This CDR3 is CASSSGRALDTQYF. DNA of the CDR3: TGTGCCAGCAGCAGCGGGAGGGCCTTAGATACGCAGTATTTT.

The chain links TRBV7-2 to TRBJ2-2, with 10 bases identical to TRBD2. From germline, CDR1 is SGHTA and CDR2 FQGNSA. This CDR3 contains 18 residues. Trimming cost V 2 bases and J 0 bases; bases outside gene matches: 6. The CDR3 protein is CASSLNLLAGSNTGELFF. As DNA, the CDR3 is TGTGCCAGCAGCTTAAACCTACTAGCGGGATCGAACACCGGGGAGCTGTTTTTT. Full variable domain (missing parts from reference TRBV7-2 and TRBJ2-2): GAGVSQSPSNKVTEKGKDVELRCDPISGHTALYWYRQSLGQGLEFLIYFQGNSAPDKSGLPSDRFSAERTGGSVSTLTIQRTQQEDSAVYLCASSLNLLAGSNTGELFFGEGSRLTVL.

A note on this clone: Other nucleotide sequences from this sample produce the same CDR3. The rearrangement joins TRBV5-1 to TRBJ2-2; 7 bases are shared with TRBD1. CDR3 length equals 15 residues. The germline gives CDR1 SGHRS, CDR2 YFSETQ. V trimming: 0 bases; J trimming: 2 bases; junction bases outside the gene matches: 1. The CDR3 loop is CASSLGQGNTGELFF. The CDR3 DNA reads as TGCGCCAGCAGCTTGGGACAGGGCAACACCGGGGAGCTGTTTTTT.

The CDR3 nucleotides are TGCGCCAGCAGCTTCCAGACTAGCGGGGGGGCTGGTGAGACCCAGTACTTC. This encodes CASSFQTSGGAGETQYF. The J gene is TRBJ2-5, the V gene TRBV5-1; 14 nucleotides align to TRBD2. CDR3 size: 17 residues. The ends lost 2 bases at V and 5 bases at J; junction bases unmatched: 8. Per germline, CDR1 SGHRS and CDR2 YFSETQ.